The 20 T cell receptor beta chains presented below share a single source sample, sequenced in a study of blood T cell repertoires in COVID-19. Here immunoSEQ multiplex PCR was the method, and the copy in TCRdb shows in-frame clones only, minus some. This sample has under 100,000 clones; more than 75% occur once, and the top ten carry 4% to 5.5%. Sequencing input: peripheral blood. These receptors were collected from a man aged 35-49 years with acute or convalescent COVID-19.

The rearrangement uses TRBV20-1 and TRBJ1-5; D uncertain. V lost 3 bases and J 4 bases, leaving 10 bases between the germline ends. Looked up from germline, CDR1 is DFQATT and CDR2 is SNEGSKA (reference sequence). The CDR3 is made up of 13 amino acids. CDR3 in amino acids: CSASPLRNQPQHF. The DNA for the CDR3 is TGCAGTGCTAGTCCACTTCGGAATCAGCCCCAGCATTTT.

This clone occurred once. This chain uses TRBV24-1 with TRBJ1-2; D is unclear. Germline CDR1 and CDR2: KGHDR and SFDVKD. Trimming shortened V by 6 bases and J by 6 bases, and 19 bases separated the two germline ends. This CDR3 has 15 residues. CDR3 sequence: CATSSAGPNFNGYTF. DNA of the CDR3: TGTGCCACCAGTAGCGCCGGCCCTAATTTTAATGGCTACACCTTC.

The rearrangement links TRBV3-1 (or the pseudogene TRBV3-2) to TRBJ1-4; 9 nucleotides match TRBD1. This CDR3 contains 18 residues. The V segment lost 3 bases and the J segment 4 bases; nucleotides outside the gene matches: 12. From germline, CDR1 is LGHDT and CDR2 YNNKEL (reference sequence). The CDR3 DNA follows: TGTGCCAGCAGCCACAACCTCCACACAGGGGGCATTAATGAAAAACTGTTTTTT. Translation gives CASSHNLHTGGINEKLFF.

This chain joins TRBV19 and TRBJ1-2; TRBD1 aligns across 7 bases. CDR1 LNHDA and CDR2 SQIVND come from the germline V gene (reference sequence). The V gene end was trimmed by 5 bases and the J gene end by 5 bases; junction bases not matched to a gene: 8. The CDR3 totals 14 residues. In DNA form, the CDR3 reads TGTGCCAGTAGTTCCACGGGACAGAATTATGGCTACACCTTC. As protein: CASSSTGQNYGYTF. Full variable domain (remainder filled in from reference TRBV19 and TRBJ1-2): DGGITQSPKYLFRKEGQNVTLSCEQNLNHDAMYWYRQDPGQGLRLIYYSQIVNDFQKGDIAEGYSVSREKKESFPLTVTSAQKNPTAFYLCASSSTGQNYGYTFGSGTRLTVV.

This chain uses TRBV7-9 with TRBJ2-3, with D unclear. CDR1 is SEHNR, CDR2 FQNEAQ, per germline (reference sequence). The CDR3 length is 14 residues. V was trimmed by 0 bases and J by 5 bases, leaving 9 bases between them. CDR3 bases: TGTGCCAGCAGCTTAGCGATAGCCGGAGATACGCAGTATTTT. The encoded protein is CASSLAIAGDTQYF.

The V gene is TRBV30, the J gene TRBJ1-6; D is possibly TRBD1 (6 bases). CDR1 is GTSNPN and CDR2 is SVGIG in the germline V gene (reference sequence). Trimming pared 4 bases from V and 7 bases from J, leaving 20 bases between. This CDR3 has 16 amino acids. CDR3 coding DNA: TGTGCCTGGACCAGGGGAGGGGGGCCGCGGAATTCACCCCTCCACTTT. Its translation is CAWTRGGGPRNSPLHF.

The chain combines TRBV5-1 with TRBJ2-1, with TRBD1 matching over 9 bases. This CDR3 has 13 amino acids. Germline CDR1 reads SGHRS; CDR2 reads YFSETQ. V lost 3 bases and J lost 9; bases outside the gene matches: 4. The DNA of the CDR3 is TGCGCCAGCAGCTCGGGACAGGGTGGTGAGCAGTTCTTC. Translation gives CASSSGQGGEQFF. The entire variable domain, with the rest obtained from reference TRBV5-1 and TRBJ2-1, is as follows: KAGVTQTPRYLIKTRGQQVTLSCSPISGHRSVSWYQQTPGQGLQFLFEYFSETQRNKGNFPGRFSGRQFSNSRSEMNVSTLELGDSALYLCASSSGQGGEQFFGPGTRLTVL.

This clone has just a few counts. The CDR3 is CACWGGGNYGYTF. The CDR3 DNA follows: TGTGCCTGCTGGGGTGGAGGGAACTATGGCTACACCTTC. The chain has TRBV30 and TRBJ1-2; D is unresolved. Germline-derived CDR1 and CDR2 are GTSNPN and SVGIG (reference sequence). Trimming pared 6 bases from V and 2 bases from J, leaving 13 bases between. CDR3 length: 13 residues.

The chain couples TRBV25-1 to TRBJ1-6; TRBD1 matches at 8 bases. The CDR3 has 15 amino acids. V shed 4 bases and J 6 bases; nucleotides not matched to a gene: 5. Germline V gene data show CDR1 as MGHDK and CDR2 as SYGVNS. CDR3: CASSGVDRGNSPLHF. Here the CDR3 DNA reads TGTGCCAGCAGTGGGGTAGACAGGGGTAATTCACCCCTCCACTTT.

The chain is built from TRBV9 and TRBJ2-2; D is ambiguous. There are 16 residues in the CDR3. The germline CDR1 and CDR2 sequences are SGDLS and YYNGEE. V was pared by 0 bases and J by 0 bases, with 9 bases between. In DNA form, the CDR3 reads TGTGCCAGCAGCGTAGACGTACCGGCGAACACCGGGGAGCTGTTTTTT. Its translation is CASSVDVPANTGELFF.

The rearrangement links TRBV29-1 to TRBJ2-7; TRBD1 is a possible D gene (5 bases). Germline V gene sequence: CDR1 SQVTM, CDR2 ANQGSEA. Trimming cost V 6 bases and J 7 bases, with 22 bases left between them. The length of the CDR3 is 14 residues. Here the CDR3 reads CSVVPSRDRREQYF. The CDR3 nucleotides are TGCAGCGTCGTCCCGTCCCGAGACAGACGAGAGCAGTACTTC.

By share of the sample, this clone is large (0.1 to 1%). The V gene is TRBV29-1, the J gene TRBJ1-5, with 8 bases aligning to TRBD1. With 7 bases clipped from V and 8 bases from J, the junction kept 7 bases outside the gene matches. The CDR3 runs to 12 residues. Germline CDR1 SQVTM, CDR2 ANQGSEA. This CDR3 is CSAGQGGEPQHF. CDR3 coding DNA: TGCAGCGCCGGACAGGGCGGTGAGCCCCAGCATTTT.

The sample holds one count of this clone. The chain recombines TRBV18 with TRBJ2-7, with TRBD1 as a possible D gene (5 bases). This CDR3 comprises 15 residues. The germline gives CDR1 KGHSH, CDR2 LQKENI. Trimming pared 2 bases from V and 3 bases from J, leaving 14 bases between. The CDR3 DNA reads TGTGCCAGCTCACCAAGTCAGGGCATGTTCTACGAGCAGTACTTC. Translating it yields CASSPSQGMFYEQYF.

The V gene is TRBV25-1, the J gene TRBJ1-1; 7 bases align to TRBD1. The junction had 15 bases not matched to a gene; V was cut back by 8 bases and J by 3 bases. The CDR3 runs 16 residues. CDR1 MGHDK and CDR2 SYGVNS come from the germline V gene. The chain's CDR3 is CASRFGDSVMYTEAFF. In DNA, the CDR3 is TGTGCCAGCCGCTTTGGGGACAGCGTAATGTACACTGAAGCTTTCTTT.

CDR3 nucleotide sequence: TGTGCCAGCAGACCACCGGGACAGGGGGCGGGCGAGCAGTACTTC. This codes for CASRPPGQGAGEQYF. V and J are TRBV6-5 and TRBJ2-7; 12 nucleotides agree with TRBD1. V shed 6 bases, J shed 6 bases, and the junction held 9 bases outside the gene matches. Germline CDR1 is MNHEY and CDR2 is SVGAGI. There are 15 residues in the CDR3.

J is TRBJ2-1 and V is TRBV30, with a weak D call TRBD2 (6 bases). Germline CDR1 reads GTSNPN; CDR2 reads SVGIG (reference sequence). The CDR3 is made up of 14 amino acids. The V and J ends lost 2 bases and 7 bases respectively, with 15 bases between them. As DNA, the CDR3 is TGTGCCTGGAGTCCGGGGGAACCTAAGAATGAGCAGTTCTTC. Its translation: CAWSPGEPKNEQFF.

The CDR3 sequence: CASSYSMLGISYEQYF. CDR3 nucleotide sequence: TGTGCCAGCAGTTACTCGATGCTTGGCATCTCCTACGAGCAGTACTTC. The rearrangement uses TRBV6-2 or TRBV6-3 and TRBJ2-7; D ambiguous. CDR3 length: 16 amino acids. Trimming took 0 bases from V and 0 from J, leaving 12 bases between them. From germline, CDR1 is MNHEY and CDR2 SVGEGT.

The J gene is TRBJ1-1, the V gene TRBV14; no clear D gene. Germline V gene lookup returns CDR1 SGHDN and CDR2 FVKESK. This CDR3 has 11 amino acids. Trimming took 2 bases from V and 8 from J, leaving 6 bases between them. The CDR3 is CASSQREEAFF. CDR3 in DNA: TGTGCCAGCAGCCAACGGGAAGAAGCTTTCTTT.

This clone was seen more than once but under ten times. The chain is built from TRBV5-1 and TRBJ2-7, with 10 bases aligning to TRBD2. CDR3 size: 14 residues. Germline V gives CDR1 SGHRS, CDR2 YFSETQ. J gave up 6 bases and V 0 bases, and 3 bases lay outside the gene matches. For the CDR3, the DNA is TGCGCCAGCAGCTTGGCCGGGACTAGCGTCGAGCAGTACTTC. Translating it yields CASSLAGTSVEQYF.

The rearrangement joins TRBV19 to TRBJ1-5; D possibly corresponds to TRBD1 (6 bases). Trimming removed 11 bases from V and 6 bases from J, with 23 bases in between. This CDR3 is built from 15 residues. Germline lookup yields CDR1 LNHDA and CDR2 SQIVND (reference sequence). Written as DNA, the CDR3 is TGTGCCCGTCGGCGAGGGGGGGGGTTGGGTCAGCCCCAGCATTTT. This encodes CARRRGGGLGQPQHF.